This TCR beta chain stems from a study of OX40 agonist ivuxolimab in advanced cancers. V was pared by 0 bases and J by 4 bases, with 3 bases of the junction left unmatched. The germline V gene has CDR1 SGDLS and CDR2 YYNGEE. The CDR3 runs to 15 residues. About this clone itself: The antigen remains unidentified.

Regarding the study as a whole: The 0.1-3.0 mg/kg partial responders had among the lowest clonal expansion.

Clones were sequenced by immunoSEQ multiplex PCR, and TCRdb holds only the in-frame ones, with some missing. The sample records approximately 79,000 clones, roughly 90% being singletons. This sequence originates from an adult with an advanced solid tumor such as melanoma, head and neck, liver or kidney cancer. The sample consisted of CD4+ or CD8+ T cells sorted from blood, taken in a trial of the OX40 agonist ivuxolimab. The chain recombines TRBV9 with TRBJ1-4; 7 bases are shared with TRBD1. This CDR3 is CASSVDRQGNEKLFF. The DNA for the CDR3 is TGTGCCAGCAGCGTAGATAGACAGGGTAATGAAAAACTGTTTTTT.